These 29 T cell receptor beta chains were sequenced from one sample in a study of OX40 agonist ivuxolimab in advanced cancers. Here immunoSEQ multiplex PCR was the method, and the copy in TCRdb shows in-frame clones only, minus some. Here the sample spans over 70,000 clones, around 93% being singletons. Sequenced material: CD4+ or CD8+ T cells sorted from blood, taken in a trial of the OX40 agonist ivuxolimab. The source is an adult with an advanced solid tumor such as melanoma, head and neck, liver or kidney cancer.

The chain uses TRBV7-3 and TRBJ2-6, with TRBD1 as a possible D gene (6 bases). V was pared by 2 bases and J by 4 bases, with 12 bases between. CDR1 is SGHTA, CDR2 FQGTGA, per germline. There are 16 residues in the CDR3. The CDR3 is CASSLAGAAGANVLTF. CDR3 sequence (DNA): TGTGCCAGCAGCTTAGCAGGGGCGGCGGGGGCCAACGTCCTGACTTTC. The entire variable domain, with the rest obtained from reference TRBV7-3 and TRBJ2-6, is as follows: GAGVSQTPSNKVTEKGKYVELRCDPISGHTALYWYRQSLGQGPEFLIYFQGTGAADDSGLPNDRFFAVRPEGSVSTLKIQRTERGDSAVYLCASSLAGAAGANVLTFGAGSRLTVL.

This clone was found a few times. The same CDR3 arises from other DNA sequences in this sample as well. The rearrangement uses TRBV5-6 and TRBJ1-1, with D uncertain. With 4 bases removed from V and 2 bases from J, the gap between germline ends came to 3 bases. The CDR3 runs to 11 residues. The germline V gene encodes CDR1 SGHDT and CDR2 YYEEEE. CDR3 loop: CASSLNTEAFF. The CDR3, as DNA: TGTGCCAGCAGCCTTAACACTGAAGCTTTCTTT.

The chain recombines TRBV7-2 with TRBJ2-5; D unresolved. V was cut by 0 bases and J by 0 bases, with 5 bases left in between. This CDR3 has 14 amino acids. Germline CDR1 reads SGHTA; CDR2 reads FQGNSA. Here the CDR3 DNA reads TGTGCCAGCAGCTTAGCGGTCTACCAAGAGACCCAGTACTTC. Residues: CASSLAVYQETQYF.

This sequence joins TRBV9 and TRBJ2-1; the D is unclear. With 0 bases removed from V and 0 bases from J, the gap between germline ends came to 7 bases. The CDR3 covers 15 residues. Germline lookup yields CDR1 SGDLS and CDR2 YYNGEE. The CDR3 nucleotides are TGTGCCAGCAGCGTAGTGTGGAGCTCCTACAATGAGCAGTTCTTC. Protein: CASSVVWSSYNEQFF.

This rearrangement joins TRBV5-1 to TRBJ1-1; no reliable D call. Germline CDR1 SGHRS, CDR2 YFSETQ. The CDR3 is 12 residues long. V was cut by 1 base and J by 4 bases, with 5 bases left in between. CDR3 DNA: TGCGCCAGCAGCTTGTCCGCCACTGAAGCTTTCTTT. Protein sequence: CASSLSATEAFF.

This chain joins TRBV19 and TRBJ1-1, with D tentatively TRBD1 (5 bases). This CDR3 contains 12 residues. V was shortened by 3 bases and J by 7 bases, with 9 bases between the two germline ends. Germline V CDR1 and CDR2: LNHDA, SQIVND (reference sequence). The CDR3 coding sequence is TGTGCCAGTAGTATGTCCCAGGGTGAAGCTTTCTTT. Translated, it gives CASSMSQGEAFF.

For this clone: Germline is not matched at one junction end, which may reflect a read error. The chain carries TRBV19 and TRBJ1-2, with a weak D call TRBD1 (5 bases). This CDR3 spans 14 amino acids. The germline V gene encodes CDR1 LNHDA and CDR2 SQIVND (reference sequence). The CDR3 DNA follows: TGTACCAGTAGTATAAGCGGGGGGGACTATGGCTACACCTTC. This translates into CTSSISGGDYGYTF.

The chain combines TRBV28 with TRBJ2-3; no reliable D call. V was trimmed by 3 bases and J by 6 bases, leaving 13 bases between them. CDR1 is MDHEN and CDR2 is SYDVKM in the germline V gene. There are 14 residues in the CDR3. The CDR3 here is CASSFRSLGDTQYF. The CDR3 region has the DNA TGTGCCAGCAGTTTTCGGTCGTTGGGGGATACGCAGTATTTT.

The J gene is TRBJ2-7, the V gene TRBV4-3; TRBD2 aligns across 12 bases. CDR3 length equals 18 residues. The trim removed 0 bases at V and 0 bases at J, leaving 6 bases unmatched. Germline V gene sequence: CDR1 LGHNA, CDR2 YSLEER. This chain's CDR3 is CASSQEGLAGRNSYEQYF. CDR3 nucleotide sequence: TGCGCCAGCAGCCAAGAAGGACTAGCGGGACGTAACTCCTACGAGCAGTACTTC.

As concerns this clone: The CDR3 ends on some other residue instead of the conserved phenylalanine or tryptophan, so this is likely a read error. It is unclear where the CDR3 begins or ends on the DNA, so no DNA is shown, and the CDR3 is as TCRdb lists it. The genes are TRBV5-4 and TRBJ1-2. CDR1 and CDR2 from the germline V gene are SGHNT and YYREEE (reference sequence). With termini counted, the CDR3 has 14 amino acids. The CDR3 reads CASSPGVLSPPALQ.

The DNA of the CDR3 is TGTGCCAGCAGTTTAGGACGGCTGAACACTGAAGCTTTCTTT. It encodes CASSLGRLNTEAFF. This rearrangement joins TRBV28 to TRBJ1-1; the D is unclear. This CDR3 has 14 residues. Trimming took off 2 bases at V and 0 bases at J, with 7 bases between the two ends. Germline-derived CDR1 and CDR2 are MDHEN and SYDVKM.

The chain links TRBV6-6 to TRBJ1-5; D is uncertain. The CDR3 is 15 residues long. Trimming cost V 2 bases and J 1 base, with 9 bases left between them. CDR1 and CDR2 (germline): MNHNY, SVGAGI (reference sequence). CDR3 bases: TGTGCCAGCAGTTACGTTCCGGGGAGCAATCAGCCCCAGCATTTT. Translated, it gives CASSYVPGSNQPQHF.

The J gene is TRBJ2-3, the V gene TRBV11-2, with D possibly matching TRBD1 (5 bases). V was cut by 1 base and J by 0 bases, with 11 bases left in between. The CDR3 runs to 16 residues. Germline V lookup: CDR1 SGHAT, CDR2 FQNNGV. CDR3 in DNA: TGTGCCAGCAGCTTAGGACCGCCAGGGAGCACAGATACGCAGTATTTT. Its translation: CASSLGPPGSTDTQYF.

The chain links TRBV27 to TRBJ2-1; D not certain. Germline CDR1 MNHEY, CDR2 SMNVEV (reference sequence). The CDR3 length is 14 residues. Trimming removed 1 base at V and 3 bases at J, with 7 bases between. The CDR3 DNA reads as TGTGCCAGCAGTTTATACAGTATCTACAATGAGCAGTTCTTC. This codes for CASSLYSIYNEQFF.

The chain has TRBV27 and TRBJ2-2; no clear D. Deletions cut 2 bases from V and 0 bases from J, with 4 bases between. The germline V gene has CDR1 MNHEY and CDR2 SMNVEV (reference sequence). CDR3 length: 14 residues. CDR3 region: CASSLASNTGELFF. In DNA, the CDR3 is TGTGCCAGCAGTTTAGCCTCGAACACCGGGGAGCTGTTTTTT.

This clone was detected once. The gene calls are TRBV9 and TRBJ2-1, with 7 bases matching TRBD1. The germline gives CDR1 SGDLS, CDR2 YYNGEE. The CDR3 extends over 15 amino acids. The ends lost 3 bases at V and 0 bases at J; junction bases unmatched: 3. The CDR3 reads CASSGQGSSYNEQFF. For the CDR3, the DNA is TGTGCCAGCAGCGGACAGGGCAGCTCCTACAATGAGCAGTTCTTC.

V gene TRBV25-1 combines with J gene TRBJ2-7; 7 nucleotides match TRBD1. The CDR3 contains 14 residues. The germline V gene has CDR1 MGHDK and CDR2 SYGVNS. V lost 2 bases and J lost 4; bases outside the gene matches: 5. The CDR3 DNA follows: TGTGCCAGCAGTGAAGAGACAGGGCAGTACGAGCAGTACTTC. This encodes CASSEETGQYEQYF.

The chain uses TRBV9 and TRBJ2-7, with 7 bases identical to TRBD1. This CDR3 comprises 13 residues. The germline V gene has CDR1 SGDLS and CDR2 YYNGEE. V was pared by 8 bases and J by 5 bases, with 10 bases of the junction left unmatched. The CDR3 DNA reads as TGTGCCAGTCAGCGTACAGGGGATGACGAGCAGTACTTC. Amino acids: CASQRTGDDEQYF.

The chain's CDR3 is CASSFRGWNTEAFF. The CDR3 coding sequence is TGTGCCAGCAGCTTCCGGGGCTGGAACACTGAAGCTTTCTTT. V gene TRBV7-9 combines with J gene TRBJ1-1; TRBD1 is a possible D gene (5 bases). V lost 3 bases and J 1 base, leaving 9 bases between the germline ends. Germline lookup yields CDR1 SEHNR and CDR2 FQNEAQ (reference sequence). This CDR3 is built from 14 residues.

This clone was detected once. This rearrangement joins TRBV10-3 to TRBJ1-5; 7 nucleotides align to TRBD1. The CDR3 has 14 amino acids. Germline CDR1 reads ENHRY; CDR2 reads SYGVKD. The V gene end was trimmed by 2 bases and the J gene end by 4 bases; junction bases not matched to a gene: 2. CDR3 nucleotide sequence: TGTGCCATCAGTGAGGGGACAGATAATCAGCCCCAGCATTTT. Its translation is CAISEGTDNQPQHF.

A single count supports this clone. V is TRBV6-5 and J is TRBJ1-1, with no clear D. The germline CDR1 and CDR2 sequences are MNHEY and SVGAGI. The germline V and J ends were trimmed by 6 bases and 4 bases, with 6 bases remaining between them. The CDR3 is 11 residues long. CDR3 in amino acids: CASSRGTEAFF. In nucleotides, the CDR3 is TGTGCCAGCAGCCGGGGCACTGAAGCTTTCTTT.

The chain employs TRBV7-2 and TRBJ2-5; 11 bases are a match to TRBD2. Looked up from germline, CDR1 is SGHTA and CDR2 is FQGNSA. V lost 1 base to trimming and J lost 4 bases; unmatched junction nucleotides: 5. This CDR3 has 16 amino acids. This CDR3 reads CASSLDTSGSGETQYF. CDR3 DNA sequence: TGTGCCAGCAGCTTAGATACTAGCGGGAGCGGAGAGACCCAGTACTTC.

The chain employs TRBV10-2 and TRBJ1-3; TRBD1 is a possible D gene (5 bases). Germline V gene sequence: CDR1 WSHSY, CDR2 SAAADI. There are 17 residues in the CDR3. Deletions cut 3 bases from V and 0 bases from J, with 15 bases between. The CDR3 is CASSDPAGGISGNTIYF. The CDR3, as DNA: TGCGCCAGCAGTGACCCCGCGGGGGGGATCTCTGGAAACACCATATATTTT.

The CDR3 region is CASSLVRDIGTEAFF. The DNA of the CDR3 is TGTGCCAGCAGCTTAGTCAGGGATATAGGCACTGAAGCTTTCTTT. The chain links TRBV7-2 to TRBJ1-1; a weak D match, TRBD1 (5 bases). Trimming stripped 1 base from V and 4 bases from J, with 13 bases between. The CDR3 is 15 residues long. Germline values: CDR1 SGHTA, CDR2 FQGNSA.

The chain couples TRBV11-2 to TRBJ1-2; D is undetermined. Trimming pared 0 bases from V and 0 bases from J, leaving 8 bases between. From germline, CDR1 is SGHAT and CDR2 FQNNGV. This CDR3 region has 15 residues. The CDR3 DNA reads TGTGCCAGCAGCTTAGAGTCAGGAGCTAACTATGGCTACACCTTC. Translating it yields CASSLESGANYGYTF.

This clone was seen a single time. V usage is TRBV7-8 and J usage is TRBJ2-3, with 10 positions matching TRBD2. V lost 0 bases to trimming and J lost 3 bases; unmatched junction nucleotides: 9. CDR3 length: 18 residues. In germline, CDR1 is SGHVS, CDR2 FQNEAQ. As DNA, the CDR3 is TGTGCCAGCAGCTTAGCCTTCGGGCTAGCGGGAGAGACAGATACGCAGTATTTT. The encoded protein is CASSLAFGLAGETDTQYF.

The V and J genes are TRBV19 and TRBJ2-1; D is unclear. Germline CDR1 and CDR2: LNHDA and SQIVND (reference sequence). The CDR3 spans 15 residues. Trimming took 3 bases from V and 6 from J, leaving 15 bases between them. CDR3 residues: CASSIGPLELNEQFF. The CDR3 DNA is TGTGCCAGTAGTATCGGACCGCTGGAACTCAATGAGCAGTTCTTC.

V is TRBV4-1 and J is TRBJ1-3, with D hard to call. From germline, CDR1 is MGHRA and CDR2 YSYEKL. The V end was cut by 0 bases, the J end by 1 base, with 25 bases between. There are 21 residues in the CDR3. CDR3 in amino acids: CASSQDRLMWADDISGNTIYF. CDR3 sequence (DNA): TGCGCCAGCAGCCAAGATCGACTAATGTGGGCAGACGATATTTCTGGAAACACCATATATTTT.

This chain joins TRBV19 and TRBJ2-7; TRBD1 might be the D (5 bases). V dropped 2 bases and J dropped 5 bases, with 7 bases sitting between them. Germline V lookup: CDR1 LNHDA, CDR2 SQIVND (reference sequence). This CDR3 is 12 amino acids long. CDR3 DNA: TGTGCCAGTAGTATACAGGGAAACGAGCAGTACTTC. Translation: CASSIQGNEQYF.